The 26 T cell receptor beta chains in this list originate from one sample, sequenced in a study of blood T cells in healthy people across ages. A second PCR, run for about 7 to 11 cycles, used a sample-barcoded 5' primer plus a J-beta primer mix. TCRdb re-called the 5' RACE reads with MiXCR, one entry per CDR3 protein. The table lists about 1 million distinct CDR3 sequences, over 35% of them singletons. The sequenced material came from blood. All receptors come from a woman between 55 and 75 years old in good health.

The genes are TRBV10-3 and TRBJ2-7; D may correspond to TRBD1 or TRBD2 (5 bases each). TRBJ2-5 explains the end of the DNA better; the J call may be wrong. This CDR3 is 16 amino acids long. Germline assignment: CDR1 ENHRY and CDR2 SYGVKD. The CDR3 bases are TGTGCCATCAGGTCACACGCCCCCGGGGCCCAAGAGACCCAGTACTTC. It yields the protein CAIRSHAPGAQETQYF.

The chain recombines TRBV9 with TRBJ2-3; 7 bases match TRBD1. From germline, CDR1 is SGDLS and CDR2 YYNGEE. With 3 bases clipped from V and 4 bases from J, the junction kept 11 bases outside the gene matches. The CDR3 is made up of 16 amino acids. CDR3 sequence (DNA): TGTGCCAGCAGCGCGAGTCTACAGGGGACAGCAGATACGCAGTATTTT. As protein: CASSASLQGTADTQYF.

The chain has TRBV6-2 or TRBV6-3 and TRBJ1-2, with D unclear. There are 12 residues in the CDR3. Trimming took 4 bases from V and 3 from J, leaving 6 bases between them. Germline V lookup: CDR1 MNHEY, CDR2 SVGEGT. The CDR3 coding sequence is TGTGCCAGCAGTTTCCTGGACTATGGCTACACCTTC. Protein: CASSFLDYGYTF.

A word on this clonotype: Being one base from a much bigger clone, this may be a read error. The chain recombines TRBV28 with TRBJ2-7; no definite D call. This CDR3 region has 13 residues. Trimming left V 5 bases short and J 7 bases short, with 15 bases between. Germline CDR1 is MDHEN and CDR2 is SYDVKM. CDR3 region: CASSLQIFFEQYF. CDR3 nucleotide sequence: TGTGCCAGCAGTCTCCAAATTTTTTTTGAGCAGTACTTC.

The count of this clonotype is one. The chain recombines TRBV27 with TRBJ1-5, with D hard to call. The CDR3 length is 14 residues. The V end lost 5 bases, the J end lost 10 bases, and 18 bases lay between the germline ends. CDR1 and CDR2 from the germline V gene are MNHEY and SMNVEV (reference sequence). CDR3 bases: TGTGCCAGCAGTCCTCGGTATGCTGGGATTCCCCAGCATTTT. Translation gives CASSPRYAGIPQHF.

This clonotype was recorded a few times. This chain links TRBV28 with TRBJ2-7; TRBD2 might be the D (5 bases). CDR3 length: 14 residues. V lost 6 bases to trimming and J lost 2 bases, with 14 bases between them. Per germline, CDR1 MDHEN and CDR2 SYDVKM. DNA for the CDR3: TGTGCCAGCAGCCTAAGCGGAAACACCTACGAGCAGTACTTC. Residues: CASSLSGNTYEQYF.

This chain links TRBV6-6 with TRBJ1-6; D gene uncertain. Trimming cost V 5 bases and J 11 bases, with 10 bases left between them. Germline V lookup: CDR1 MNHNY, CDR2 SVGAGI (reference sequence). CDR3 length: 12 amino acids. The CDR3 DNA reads TGTGCCAGCAGTCAAGAATTTCCACCCCTCCACTTT. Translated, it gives CASSQEFPPLHF.

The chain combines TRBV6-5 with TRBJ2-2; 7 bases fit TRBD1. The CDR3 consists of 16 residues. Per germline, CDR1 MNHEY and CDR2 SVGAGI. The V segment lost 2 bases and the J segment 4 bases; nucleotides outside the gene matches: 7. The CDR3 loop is CASSYMTGRTTGELFF. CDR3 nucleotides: TGTGCCAGCAGTTACATGACAGGGCGGACCACCGGGGAGCTGTTTTTT.

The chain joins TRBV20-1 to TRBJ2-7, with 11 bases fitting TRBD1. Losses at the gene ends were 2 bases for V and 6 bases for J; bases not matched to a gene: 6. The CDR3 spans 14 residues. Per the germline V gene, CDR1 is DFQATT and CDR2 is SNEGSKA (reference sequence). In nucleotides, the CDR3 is TGCAGTGCTAGAAGTGGACAGGGGGCTCGCGAGCAGTACTTC. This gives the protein CSARSGQGAREQYF.

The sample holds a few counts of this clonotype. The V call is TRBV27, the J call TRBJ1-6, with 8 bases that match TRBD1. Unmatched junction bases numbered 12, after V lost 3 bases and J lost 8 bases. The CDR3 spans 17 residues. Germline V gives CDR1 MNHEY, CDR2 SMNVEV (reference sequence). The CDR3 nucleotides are TGTGCCAGCAGTTTGGTCAATCCGGGACAGGTCGATTCACCCCTCCACTTT. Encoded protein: CASSLVNPGQVDSPLHF.

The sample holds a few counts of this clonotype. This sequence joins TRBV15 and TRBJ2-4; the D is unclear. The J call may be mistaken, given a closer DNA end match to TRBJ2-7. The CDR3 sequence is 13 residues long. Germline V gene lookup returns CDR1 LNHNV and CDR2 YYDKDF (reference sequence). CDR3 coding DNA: TGTGCCACCAGCCGGCATGTACTCTACGAGCAGTACTTC. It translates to CATSRHVLYEQYF.

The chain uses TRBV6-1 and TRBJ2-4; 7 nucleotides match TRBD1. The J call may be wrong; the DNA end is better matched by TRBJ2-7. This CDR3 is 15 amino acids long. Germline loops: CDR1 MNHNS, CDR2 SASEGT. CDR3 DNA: TGTGCCAGCAGTGAAGCGCGTGGGACAGCCTACGAGCAGTACTTC. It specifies CASSEARGTAYEQYF.

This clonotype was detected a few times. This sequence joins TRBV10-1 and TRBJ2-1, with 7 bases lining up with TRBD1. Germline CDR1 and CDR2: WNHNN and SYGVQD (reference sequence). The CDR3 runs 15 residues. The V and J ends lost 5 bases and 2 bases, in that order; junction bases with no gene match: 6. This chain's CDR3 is CASSKRQGTYNEQFF. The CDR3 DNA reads TGCGCCAGCAGTAAGAGACAGGGAACCTACAATGAGCAGTTCTTC.

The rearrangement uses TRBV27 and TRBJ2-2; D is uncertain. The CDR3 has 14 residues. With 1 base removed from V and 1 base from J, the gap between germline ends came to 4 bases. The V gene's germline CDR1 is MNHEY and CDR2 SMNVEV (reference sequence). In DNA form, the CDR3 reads TGTGCCAGCAGTTTATTCCAGAACACCGGGGAGCTGTTTTTT. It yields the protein CASSLFQNTGELFF.

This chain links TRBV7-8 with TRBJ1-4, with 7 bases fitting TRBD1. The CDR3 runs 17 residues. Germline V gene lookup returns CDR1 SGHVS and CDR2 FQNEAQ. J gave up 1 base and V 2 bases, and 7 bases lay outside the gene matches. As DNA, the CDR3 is TGTGCCAGCAGCTTAACGGGCAGGGGGAGAACTAATGAAAAACTGTTTTTT. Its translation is CASSLTGRGRTNEKLFF.

The CDR3 DNA follows: TGTGCCATCAGTGACCCGGGACAGTTGAACACTGAAGCTTTCTTT. This sequence encodes CAISDPGQLNTEAFF. V gene TRBV10-3 combines with J gene TRBJ1-1; 7 bases align to TRBD1. This CDR3 region has 15 residues. V shed 3 bases, J shed 0 bases, and the junction held 4 bases outside the gene matches. Germline V CDR1 and CDR2: ENHRY, SYGVKD.

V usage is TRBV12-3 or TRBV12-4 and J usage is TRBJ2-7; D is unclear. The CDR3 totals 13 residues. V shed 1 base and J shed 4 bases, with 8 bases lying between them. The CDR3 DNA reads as TGTGCCAGCAGTTTAGGTAGCAGATACGAGCAGTACTTC. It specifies CASSLGSRYEQYF.

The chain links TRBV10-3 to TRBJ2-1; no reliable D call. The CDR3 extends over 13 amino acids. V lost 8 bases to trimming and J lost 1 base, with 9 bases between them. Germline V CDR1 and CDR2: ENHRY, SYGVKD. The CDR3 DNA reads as TGTGCCATCGGGGAAGGGTCCTACAATGAGCAGTTCTTC. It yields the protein CAIGEGSYNEQFF.

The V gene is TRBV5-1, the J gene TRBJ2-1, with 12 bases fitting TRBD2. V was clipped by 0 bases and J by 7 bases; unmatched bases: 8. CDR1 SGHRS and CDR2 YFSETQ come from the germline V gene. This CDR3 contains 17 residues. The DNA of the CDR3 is TGCGCCAGCAGCTTGGGACTAGCGGGAGTCGAATTGAATGAGCAGTTCTTC. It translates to CASSLGLAGVELNEQFF.

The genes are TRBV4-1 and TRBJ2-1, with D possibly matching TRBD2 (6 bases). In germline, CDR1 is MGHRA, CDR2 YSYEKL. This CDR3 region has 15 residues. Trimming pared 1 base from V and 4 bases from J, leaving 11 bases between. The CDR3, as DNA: TGCGCCAGCAGCCAAGCGGGAGACACTTACAATGAGCAGTTCTTC. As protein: CASSQAGDTYNEQFF.

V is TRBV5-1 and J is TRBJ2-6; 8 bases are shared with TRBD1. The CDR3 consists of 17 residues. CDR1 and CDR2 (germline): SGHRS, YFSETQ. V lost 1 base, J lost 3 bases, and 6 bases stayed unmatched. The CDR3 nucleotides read TGCGCCAGCAGCTTGACGCAGGGGGCAGGTGGGGCCAACGTCCTGACTTTC. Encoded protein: CASSLTQGAGGANVLTF.

The CDR3 sequence is CAIRSDSSGDEQYF. The CDR3, as DNA: TGTGCCATCAGGTCGGACAGCTCGGGGGACGAGCAGTACTTC. The V call is TRBV10-3, the J call TRBJ2-7; TRBD1 or TRBD2 may be the D gene (6 bases each). The CDR3 consists of 14 residues. V shed 6 bases and J shed 5 bases, with 17 bases lying between them. The germline gives CDR1 ENHRY, CDR2 SYGVKD.

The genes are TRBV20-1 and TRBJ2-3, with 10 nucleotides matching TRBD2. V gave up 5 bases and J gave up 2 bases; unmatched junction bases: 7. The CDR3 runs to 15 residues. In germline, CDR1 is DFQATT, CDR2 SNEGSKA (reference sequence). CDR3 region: CSAVSSGRNTDTQYF. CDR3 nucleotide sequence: TGCAGTGCTGTCTCTAGCGGGAGAAACACAGATACGCAGTATTTT.

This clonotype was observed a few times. The CDR3 region has the DNA TGTGCCAGCAGCTTAGTTCAGGGGGCGTTCAATGAGCAGTTCTTC. Its translation is CASSLVQGAFNEQFF. The V call is TRBV11-2, the J call TRBJ2-1, with 8 bases identical to TRBD1. Germline V CDR1 and CDR2: SGHAT, FQNNGV. CDR3 size: 15 residues. With V trimmed by 1 base and J by 6 bases, 5 bases remained unmatched.

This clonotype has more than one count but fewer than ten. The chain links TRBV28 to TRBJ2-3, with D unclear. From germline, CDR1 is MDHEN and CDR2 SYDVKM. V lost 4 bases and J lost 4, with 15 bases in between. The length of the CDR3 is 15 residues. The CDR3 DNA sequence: TGTGCCAGCAGTTCACGGGCCGGTGATTCAGATACGCAGTATTTT. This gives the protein CASSSRAGDSDTQYF.

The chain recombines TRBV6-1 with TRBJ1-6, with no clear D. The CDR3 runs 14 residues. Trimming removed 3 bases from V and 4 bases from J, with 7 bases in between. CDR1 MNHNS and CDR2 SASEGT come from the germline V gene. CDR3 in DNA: TGTGCCAGCAGTGAGTCACCGTATAATTCACCCCTCCACTTT. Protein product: CASSESPYNSPLHF.